A selection of T cell receptor beta chains follows, all from one sample in a study of blood T cell repertoires in COVID-19. Generated by immunoSEQ multiplex PCR, the TCRdb table keeps only in-frame clones and is missing some. Of around 150,000 clones in the sample, about 78% are singletons; the top ten hold approximately 9.9%. The sample comprised peripheral blood. The source is a man aged 55-75 years who had recovered from COVID-19. CDR3s include the opening cysteine and the closing phenylalanine or tryptophan. Each record gives: V gene, clone size, D gene, J gene, CDR3 DNA, CDR3 protein. A D gene is named only where the DNA matches it firmly. Only part of the rows carry a size: once, few, many, or a class if the clone is expanded.

TRBV19,few,-,TRBJ2-3,TGTGCCAGCAAAACCCGCGGGTGGATGACAGATACGCAGTATTTT,CASKTRGWMTDTQYF
TRBV4-3,-,-,TRBJ2-7,TGCGCCAGCAGCCAAGTAAGCGGACTCTCCTACGAGCAGTACTTC,CASSQVSGLSYEQYF
TRBV10-3,-,-,TRBJ1-4,TGTGCCATCAGTGAAGGGGTTGGGGAAAAACTGTTTTTT,CAISEGVGEKLFF
TRBV29-1,-,-,TRBJ1-1,TGCAGCTCCAGGCAAGGGGGGAACACTGAAGCTTTCTTT,CSSRQGGNTEAFF
TRBV6-4,-,TRBD2,TRBJ2-1,TGTGCCAGCAGTGAGGTTGCGGGAGGGGTGGTTGAGCAGTTCTTC,CASSEVAGGVVEQFF
TRBV6-6,-,-,TRBJ2-7,TGTGCCAGCAGGGGGGGAGTCTCCTACGAGCAGTACTTC,CASRGGVSYEQYF
TRBV19,once,-,TRBJ1-1,TGTGCCAGTAGTCGACAAGGGGGGAACACTGAAGCTTTCTTT,CASSRQGGNTEAFF
TRBV28,once,-,TRBJ1-1,TGTGCCAGCAGTCCAGGGGTAAGGACTGAAGCTTTCTTT,CASSPGVRTEAFF
TRBV3-1/TRBV3-2,-,TRBD1,TRBJ1-1,TGTGCCAGCAGCCAAGATAAGGGGGCGCGAACTGAAGCTTTCTTT,CASSQDKGARTEAFF
TRBV3-1/TRBV3-2,once,TRBD2,TRBJ2-5,TGTGCCAGCAGCCCCACTAGCGGGATTGAGACCCAGTACTTC,CASSPTSGIETQYF
TRBV7-2,-,TRBD1,TRBJ1-2,TGTGCCAGCAGCTTGGGGACAGGGTACTATGGCTACACCTTC,CASSLGTGYYGYTF
TRBV19,-,-,TRBJ2-3,TGTGCCAGTAGTATGTTGGGGGGGGCGCCAGATACGCAGTATTTT,CASSMLGGAPDTQYF
TRBV2,-,TRBD2,TRBJ2-2,TGTGCCAGCACAGGACTAGCGACCGGGGAGCTGTTTTTT,CASTGLATGELFF
TRBV19,once,-,TRBJ2-1,TGTGCCAGTAGTGCCTCTCCAACCCGGGACATTGCCTACAATGAGCAGTTCTTC,CASSASPTRDIAYNEQFF
TRBV19,-,-,TRBJ2-7,TGTGCCAGTAGTATTGCCCTAGATGGGGAGCAGTACTTC,CASSIALDGEQYF
TRBV4-1,-,-,TRBJ1-2,TGCGCCAGCAGCCAAGACTTGACACTTCCGTCTGGCTACACCTTC,CASSQDLTLPSGYTF
TRBV24-1,-,TRBD1,TRBJ2-7,TGTGCCACCAGTGACGCTACAGGGGGCGTCTACGAGCAGTACTTC,CATSDATGGVYEQYF
TRBV30,-,TRBD1,TRBJ2-7,TGTGCCTGGAGTCAGGACAGGCAAGTGGACGAGCAGTACTTC,CAWSQDRQVDEQYF
TRBV3-1/TRBV3-2,once,TRBD1,TRBJ2-7,TGTGCCAGCAGCCATCGCAGTACCGGGACAGGGAGCGAGCAGTACTTC,CASSHRSTGTGSEQYF
TRBV6-5,-,TRBD1,TRBJ1-2,TGTGCCAGCAGTTACCGAGCGAACAGGGGCTATGGCTACACCTTC,CASSYRANRGYGYTF
TRBV7-9,-,-,TRBJ2-7,TGTGCCAGCAGCCAAGGGGGAATCTCCTACGAGCAGTACTTC,CASSQGGISYEQYF
TRBV18,few,-,TRBJ2-3,TGTGCCAGCTCACCCCTAGGAGATACGCAGTATTTT,CASSPLGDTQYF
TRBV30,-,TRBD1,TRBJ1-1,TGTGCCTGGAGTAAAGACCGGACAGGGAGAGCTTTCTTT,CAWSKDRTGRAFF
TRBV7-3,-,TRBD1,TRBJ2-1,TGTGCCAGCAGCTTATACGGTGACAGGGGGGGCAATGAGCAGTTCTTC,CASSLYGDRGGNEQFF
TRBV5-1,-,TRBD2,TRBJ2-7,TGCGCCAGCAGCCTTCGAGGTAGCGGGGGCTACGAGCAGTACTTC,CASSLRGSGGYEQYF
TRBV7-2,-,-,TRBJ2-5,TGTGCCAGCAGCCCACAGGGGGGGGCCGGGGAGACCCAGTACTTC,CASSPQGGAGETQYF
TRBV19,-,TRBD1,TRBJ2-3,TGTGCCAGTAGCCCGGGACAGAGCACAGATACGCAGTATTTT,CASSPGQSTDTQYF
TRBV28,-,-,TRBJ2-7,TGTGCCAGCAGTTTACAACAGGGCCTCTACGAGCAGTACTTC,CASSLQQGLYEQYF
TRBV7-8,-,TRBD1,TRBJ1-4,TGTGCCAGCAGCCGGGCAACCGGGACAGGGAGGGAAAAACTGTTTTTT,CASSRATGTGREKLFF
TRBV28,-,-,TRBJ1-4,TGTGCCAGCAGCATAAGACAGCACCGTAATGAAAAACTGTTTTTT,CASSIRQHRNEKLFF